Detailed here is one TCR beta chain. The target antigen is unknown. This record belongs to a study of cytomegalovirus exposure and HLA in healthy donors. Study background: Findings of an earlier analysis included about 100 million unique TCR beta sequences from 200 million or so T cells.

60 Vbeta and 13 Jbeta primers were used in PCR. Generated by immunoSEQ multiplex PCR, the TCRdb table keeps only in-frame clones and is missing some. In the table there are 75,000 to 95,000 clones, less than 65% of which are singletons. Points from the study as a whole: In a later analysis, TCR beta V- and J-gene trimming was associated with a missense DCLRE1C variant. Sequencing had likely introduced a cluster of highly shared sequence variants as an artifact. Earlier analysis looked at TCR beta V segments, and most were productive about 90% or about 30% of the time.

The clonotype originates from a young woman in good health and CMV-seronegative. The specimen was PBMCs.

CDR3 in amino acids: CASRRGTSGTDTQYF. The CDR3 DNA sequence: TGTGCCAGCAGAAGGGGGACTAGCGGCACAGATACGCAGTATTTT. The chain couples TRBV11-2 to TRBJ2-3; 10 bases match TRBD2. Germline V gene sequence: CDR1 SGHAT, CDR2 FQNNGV. V trimming: 6 bases; J trimming: 1 base; junction bases outside the gene matches: 4. The CDR3 length is 15 residues. Full variable domain (missing parts from reference TRBV11-2 and TRBJ2-3): EAGVAQSPRYKIIEKRQSVAFWCNPISGHATLYWYQQILGQGPKLLIQFQNNGVVDDSQLPKDRFSAERLKGVDSTLKIQPAKLEDSAVYLCASRRGTSGTDTQYFGPGTRLTVL.